The source of this T cell receptor (beta chain) is a study of blood T cells in healthy people across ages (dated by TCRdb to the mid-2010s). Notes on the research overall: In model experiments, template switching captured about one uniquely barcoded TCR beta cDNA molecule for every two T cells. Using deep sequencing normalized with unique cDNA molecular identifiers, the study measured how TCR beta repertoire diversity changes with age. The donors were divided into four age groups: young (average roughly 15 years), middle-aged (approximately 39), aged (approximately 59) and long-lived (about 80). To avoid experimental bias, donors of different ages were distributed randomly across sequencing lanes. Two additional independent replicas of 1 million unique cDNA reads from the same blood draw were analyzed for two donors (one aged 18 to 30 and one aged 80 or older).

What the research found in general, with its limitations: Observed TCR beta diversity per million T cells fell roughly linearly with age, and a significant reduction was already apparent by age about 43. Observed TCR beta diversity correlated strongly with the percentage of naive T cells measured by flow cytometry. Bulk unsorted PBMC profiling prevented conclusive comparison of naive and antigen-experienced compartments. Compared with the aged group, more naive CD4+ T cells, fewer expanded clones and increased TCR diversity were shown by the long-lived group, suggesting age selection. Estimates of total diversity based on one million sequenced T cells were considered lower bounds and underestimates. The CMV infection status of donors was not known, potentially confounding age-related changes in expanded clonotypes.

Systemically healthy Caucasian individuals from Russia, about 38 in total and aged roughly 6 to 100 years, were included as donors. Around 9.8 milliliters of peripheral blood were collected from each donor into EDTA-treated Vacutainer tubes. Ficoll-Paque density-gradient centrifugation was used to isolate PBMCs, with at least 7 million per sample. Trizol reagent was used to extract total RNA from PBMCs, with at least 5 micrograms per sample. For every donor, an aliquot of PBMCs went through flow cytometry to measure the percentages of naive CD45RAhigh/CD27high T cells. Turning to this clonotype: Its antigen is unknown. Within one base of it there is no much larger clone, and no base qualities were kept.

CDR1 and CDR2 are drawn from the germline V gene: MGHRA, YSYEKL. The junction carries 17 bases between V and J, which are trimmed by 5 bases and 0 bases respectively. From the cysteine up to the phenylalanine, the CDR3 has a length of 16 residues. This entry keeps only the CDR3 DNA: 48 bases, framed from base 1. The method was 5' RACE. The second PCR ran for about 7 to 11 cycles and used a J-beta primer mix along with a sample-barcoded 5' primer. Each TCR beta cDNA molecule received a unique molecular identifier from a template-switch 5' adaptor carrying 12 random nucleotides. Each sample yielded at least 2.5 million CDR3-containing paired-end reads. First-strand cDNA was synthesized from all RNA with the Mint cDNA synthesis kit, primed by a TRBC-specific oligonucleotide. Following uracil-DNA glycosylase treatment, all cDNA underwent a first 18-cycle PCR with the universal primers M1SS and BC2_uni_R. For the original study's pipeline: For normalization, 1 million high-quality reads, each with a distinct molecular identifier, were randomly selected from each sample. Reads sharing molecular identifiers were discarded rather than binned into consensus sequences. CDR3 identification, clonotype clustering and error correction used MiTCR with a Q25 quality threshold and the strictest error-elimination algorithm. Lower-bound total TCR beta diversity was estimated with a nonparametric unseen species model using Euler transformation. TCRdb passed the public sequencing reads through fastp at Q25 and MiXCR, retaining productive beta sequences. Rows with a matching CDR3 protein are joined into one entry that keeps the most common DNA and genes. The V and J calls, along with clone size, are taken from TCRdb and not from the paper's own processing. The sample profile shows approximately 2,000,000 distinct CDR3 sequences; 39% of them were found once. The ten biggest clones cover 20% to 25% of the sample.

The chain was built from TRBV4-1 and TRBJ2-7; TRBD1 might be the D gene, on 6 matching bases. The clonotype was recovered from a human donor in good health. Sequenced input: blood. The nucleotides are TGCGCCAGCAGCGACTGGCAGGGGCCACACTCCTACGAGCAGTACTTC. Translated, it reads CASSDWQGPHSYEQYF.